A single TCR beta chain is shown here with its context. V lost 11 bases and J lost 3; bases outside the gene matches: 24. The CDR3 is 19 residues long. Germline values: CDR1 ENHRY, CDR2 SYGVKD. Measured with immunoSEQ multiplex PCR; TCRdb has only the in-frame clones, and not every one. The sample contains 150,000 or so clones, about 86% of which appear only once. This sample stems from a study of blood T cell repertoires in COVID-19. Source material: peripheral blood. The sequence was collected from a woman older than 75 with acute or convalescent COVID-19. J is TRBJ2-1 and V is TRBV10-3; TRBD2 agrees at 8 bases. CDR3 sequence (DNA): TGTGCCGCCGAGGGTAGCAGTAAAGGGGCGGGGGGAAACTACAATGAGCAGTTCTTC. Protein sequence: CAAEGSSKGAGGNYNEQFF.